These T cell receptor beta chains were read from a single sample in a study of PD-L1 blockade in urothelial cancer. The method was immunoSEQ multiplex PCR; TCRdb's version includes in-frame clones alone and lacks a portion of them. The repertoire holds tens of thousands of clones, over 65% seen once, with approximately 15% in the top ten. This sample comprised PBMCs, obtained around atezolizumab (anti-PD-L1) treatment. All receptors derive from a man between 60 and 75 years old with urothelial cancer. Both conserved end residues are part of each CDR3. The D gene is left open where the match is weak. The size of a clone is reported for some rows only, either as once, few or many, or as a class for expanded clones.

CDR3 DNA: TGCGCCAGCAGCTTACCGGGGGACCAATATGGCTACACCTTC; CDR3 protein: CASSLPGDQYGYTF; J gene: TRBJ1-2; D gene: -; clone size: -; V gene: TRBV5-1
CDR3 DNA: TGTGCCACCCAATACGCCGGGACAGACAATGAGCAGTTCTTC; CDR3 protein: CATQYAGTDNEQFF; J gene: TRBJ2-1; D gene: TRBD1; clone size: -; V gene: TRBV2
CDR3 DNA: TGTGCCAGATGTCGGGGACAGGGGACAGATACGCAGTATTTT; CDR3 protein: CARCRGQGTDTQYF; J gene: TRBJ2-3; D gene: TRBD1; clone size: few; V gene: TRBV9
CDR3 DNA: TGCGCCAGCAGCCAAGTTTGGCTAGCGGGGGTCGAGCAGTACTTC; CDR3 protein: CASSQVWLAGVEQYF; J gene: TRBJ2-7; D gene: TRBD2; clone size: -; V gene: TRBV4-1
CDR3 DNA: TGTGCCAGCAGCTCCCATTCAGGGGGCTCGGACGGGGAGCTGTTTTTT; CDR3 protein: CASSSHSGGSDGELFF; J gene: TRBJ2-2; D gene: TRBD1; clone size: -; V gene: TRBV7-9
CDR3 DNA: TGCGCCAGCAGGGGGACAGAGAATCAGCCCCAGCATTTT; CDR3 protein: CASRGTENQPQHF; J gene: TRBJ1-5; D gene: TRBD1; clone size: -; V gene: TRBV4-1
CDR3 DNA: TGTGCCAGCAGCTTGGCGGCAGTAACCTACGAGCAGTACTTC; CDR3 protein: CASSLAAVTYEQYF; J gene: TRBJ2-7; D gene: -; clone size: -; V gene: TRBV7-3
CDR3 DNA: TGTGCCATCAGTGAGTCGGTATCGGGGACTGGGGCCAACGTCCTGACTTTC; CDR3 protein: CAISESVSGTGANVLTF; J gene: TRBJ2-6; D gene: -; clone size: -; V gene: TRBV10-3
CDR3 DNA: TGTGCCAGCTCGATAGGACAGGGCACTGAAGCTTTCTTT; CDR3 protein: CASSIGQGTEAFF; J gene: TRBJ1-1; D gene: TRBD1; clone size: -; V gene: TRBV18
CDR3 DNA: TGCGCCAGCAGTGAGCTAGCGGGGAGCAATGAGCAGTTCTTC; CDR3 protein: CASSELAGSNEQFF; J gene: TRBJ2-1; D gene: TRBD2; clone size: -; V gene: TRBV10-1
CDR3 DNA: TGCGCCAGCAGCCAAGAATACAGGGACACCGGGGAGCTGTTTTTT; CDR3 protein: CASSQEYRDTGELFF; J gene: TRBJ2-2; D gene: -; clone size: -; V gene: TRBV4-3
CDR3 DNA: TGTGCCAGCAGCTCCCGACAGCCAAACATTCAGTACTTC; CDR3 protein: CASSSRQPNIQYF; J gene: TRBJ2-4; D gene: -; clone size: -; V gene: TRBV7-2
CDR3 DNA: TGTGCCAGCAGCCCTGTATGGGAGGTGCATGAGCAGTTCTTC; CDR3 protein: CASSPVWEVHEQFF; J gene: TRBJ2-1; D gene: -; clone size: -; V gene: TRBV7-6
CDR3 DNA: TGTGCCAGCAGCTTGTTTAGTAGTCAGCCCCAGCATTTT; CDR3 protein: CASSLFSSQPQHF; J gene: TRBJ1-5; D gene: -; clone size: -; V gene: TRBV11-2
CDR3 DNA: TGTGCCAGCAGTGAAGCGGACAGGGGGGCCTACGAGCAGTACTTC; CDR3 protein: CASSEADRGAYEQYF; J gene: TRBJ2-7; D gene: TRBD1; clone size: -; V gene: TRBV6-1
CDR3 DNA: TGCGCCAGCAGCCAAGATACCCGTCGGGTAGGAAACACCGGGGAGCTGTTTTTT; CDR3 protein: CASSQDTRRVGNTGELFF; J gene: TRBJ2-2; D gene: -; clone size: few; V gene: TRBV4-3
CDR3 DNA: TGTGCCAGCAGTGAGGGACAGGGTTGGGTCACAGATACGCAGTATTTT; CDR3 protein: CASSEGQGWVTDTQYF; J gene: TRBJ2-3; D gene: TRBD1; clone size: -; V gene: TRBV6-1
CDR3 DNA: TGCGCCAGCAGCTTGGGAGGCTGGCGGGGCAATGAGCAGTTCTTC; CDR3 protein: CASSLGGWRGNEQFF; J gene: TRBJ2-1; D gene: -; clone size: -; V gene: TRBV5-1
CDR3 DNA: TGTGCCTGGAGTGTACTGGGGGGGGAAACAGATACGCAGTATTTT; CDR3 protein: CAWSVLGGETDTQYF; J gene: TRBJ2-3; D gene: TRBD2; clone size: -; V gene: TRBV30
CDR3 DNA: TGTGCCAGCAGCCACACAGATACGCAGTATTTT; CDR3 protein: CASSHTDTQYF; J gene: TRBJ2-3; D gene: -; clone size: -; V gene: TRBV13
CDR3 DNA: TGTGCCAGCAGCTTGAGGACAGGGGAGAACACTGAAGCTTTCTTT; CDR3 protein: CASSLRTGENTEAFF; J gene: TRBJ1-1; D gene: TRBD1; clone size: -; V gene: TRBV5-6
CDR3 DNA: TGTGCCAGCAGCTTAAATGGGCGGGCGGGGGTAGACGAGCAGTACTTC; CDR3 protein: CASSLNGRAGVDEQYF; J gene: TRBJ2-7; D gene: TRBD2; clone size: once; V gene: TRBV7-3
CDR3 DNA: TGTGCCAGCAGGCCTACGACAGAAAGTGGCTACACCTTC; CDR3 protein: CASRPTTESGYTF; J gene: TRBJ1-2; D gene: -; clone size: -; V gene: TRBV2
CDR3 DNA: TGTGCCACCCAAACAGCGGGGGGAGCCCAAGAGACCCAGTACTTC; CDR3 protein: CATQTAGGAQETQYF; J gene: TRBJ2-5; D gene: TRBD2; clone size: -; V gene: TRBV10-3
CDR3 DNA: TGCGCCAGCAGCTCGACTAGCCTAGATACGCAGTATTTT; CDR3 protein: CASSSTSLDTQYF; J gene: TRBJ2-3; D gene: TRBD2; clone size: -; V gene: TRBV5-1
CDR3 DNA: TGCGCCAGTATTTTCACTCCGGGTGGTGATGAGCAGTTCTTC; CDR3 protein: CASIFTPGGDEQFF; J gene: TRBJ2-1; D gene: -; clone size: -; V gene: TRBV5-1
CDR3 DNA: TGTGCCAGCAGCCACCTCAATCAGCCCCAGCATTTT; CDR3 protein: CASSHLNQPQHF; J gene: TRBJ1-5; D gene: -; clone size: -; V gene: TRBV4-2
CDR3 DNA: TGTGCCAGCAGCACTCCGTCTGGGGCCAACGTCCTGACTTTC; CDR3 protein: CASSTPSGANVLTF; J gene: TRBJ2-6; D gene: -; clone size: -; V gene: TRBV11-3
CDR3 DNA: TGTGCCAGCAGTGGAGGAGGGACGGCCGCAACTAATGAAAAACTGTTTTTT; CDR3 protein: CASSGGGTAATNEKLFF; J gene: TRBJ1-4; D gene: -; clone size: -; V gene: TRBV6-1
CDR3 DNA: TGTGCCAGCAGCAGACAGGGCTTCTACACCTTC; CDR3 protein: CASSRQGFYTF; J gene: TRBJ1-2; D gene: TRBD1; clone size: few; V gene: TRBV7-9
CDR3 DNA: TGCGCCAGCAGCAACGACAGGGCACAGCCCCAGCATTTT; CDR3 protein: CASSNDRAQPQHF; J gene: TRBJ1-5; D gene: TRBD1; clone size: -; V gene: TRBV5-1
CDR3 DNA: TGTGCCATCCGAAAAGGGGGCCGGGACACCGGGGAGCTGTTTTTT; CDR3 protein: CAIRKGGRDTGELFF; J gene: TRBJ2-2; D gene: TRBD1; clone size: -; V gene: TRBV2
CDR3 DNA: TGTGCCAGAAGCCCCTGCGGGGACGGCGAGCAGTACTTC; CDR3 protein: CARSPCGDGEQYF; J gene: TRBJ2-7; D gene: -; clone size: -; V gene: TRBV5-3
CDR3 DNA: TGTGCCAGCAGTTACTCAAGGGGACTTATGTACTTC; CDR3 protein: CASSYSRGLMYF; J gene: TRBJ2-4; D gene: -; clone size: -; V gene: TRBV6-5
CDR3 DNA: TGCGCCACAAGATTAGGCGGGGGGGACACCTACGAGCAGTACTTC; CDR3 protein: CATRLGGGDTYEQYF; J gene: TRBJ2-7; D gene: TRBD2; clone size: -; V gene: TRBV5-1
CDR3 DNA: TGTGCCAGTAGTTACGGAGTCCCTGAGAATTCACCCCTCCACTTT; CDR3 protein: CASSYGVPENSPLHF; J gene: TRBJ1-6; D gene: -; clone size: few; V gene: TRBV19
CDR3 DNA: TGTGCCAGCAGCGTAGACGGCAGGGGCGCCTATGGCTACACCTTC; CDR3 protein: CASSVDGRGAYGYTF; J gene: TRBJ1-2; D gene: -; clone size: few; V gene: TRBV9
CDR3 DNA: TGTGCCAGCAGCGTACTAGCGGGAACTCACGAGCAGTACTTC; CDR3 protein: CASSVLAGTHEQYF; J gene: TRBJ2-7; D gene: TRBD2; clone size: -; V gene: TRBV7-2
CDR3 DNA: TGTGCCAGCAGGGAGATGACCGAACCCTACGAGCAGTACTTC; CDR3 protein: CASREMTEPYEQYF; J gene: TRBJ2-7; D gene: -; clone size: -; V gene: TRBV6-4
CDR3 DNA: TGTGCCTGGAGCTCCGGGACAGACTCCTACGAGCAGTACTTC; CDR3 protein: CAWSSGTDSYEQYF; J gene: TRBJ2-7; D gene: TRBD1; clone size: -; V gene: TRBV30
CDR3 DNA: TGTGCCACCAGCAGGGATCCGGGACAGGGGGCCGAGCAGCCCCAGCATTTT; CDR3 protein: CATSRDPGQGAEQPQHF; J gene: TRBJ1-5; D gene: TRBD1; clone size: -; V gene: TRBV15